A single sample is the source of the 24 T cell receptor beta chains below, sequenced in a study of blood T cells in healthy people across ages. Sample-barcoded 5' priming and a J-beta primer mix drove a second PCR of roughly 6 to 12 cycles. Using its own MiXCR run on the 5' RACE reads, TCRdb lists one record per CDR3 protein. The sample yields about 1.6 million distinct CDR3 sequences, almost 35% seen once. The sample comprised blood. These TCRs come from a woman aged 25 to 39 in good health.

This clonotype has only a few counts. Germline is not matched at one junction end, which may reflect a read error. This rearrangement joins TRBV6-1 to TRBJ1-1; D perhaps matches TRBD1 (5 bases). This CDR3 spans 14 amino acids. Germline CDR1 MNHNS, CDR2 SASEGT. The CDR3 nucleotides read TGTACCAGCGTCGGGGGGATTACTAGGGGTGAAGCTTTCTTT. This codes for CTSVGGITRGEAFF.

This clonotype came up a few times. V usage is TRBV15 and J usage is TRBJ2-1, with TRBD2 matching 13 bases. Germline CDR1 and CDR2: LNHNV and YYDKDF (reference sequence). CDR3 length: 15 amino acids. J gave up 7 bases and V 4 bases, and 4 bases lay outside the gene matches. CDR3 nucleotides: TGTGCCACCAGCATAGGACTAGCGGGGGTGAATGAGCAGTTCTTC. Translation gives CATSIGLAGVNEQFF.

The sample holds many counts of this clonotype. V and J are TRBV6-2 or TRBV6-3 and TRBJ2-1; 7 bases line up with TRBD2. CDR3 length: 11 amino acids. Germline values: CDR1 MNHEY, CDR2 SVGEGT. The junction had 7 bases not matched to a gene; V was cut back by 8 bases and J by 12 bases. The CDR3 nucleotides read TGTGCCAGCGAATCGAGACTAGCGCAGTTCTTC. Its protein is CASESRLAQFF.

In its sample, this clonotype was seen a few times. The genes are TRBV21-1 and TRBJ2-4; the D call in the table, TRBD2, was not verified against the DNA. TRBV21-1 is labeled a pseudogene. This CDR3 region has 17 residues. CDR3 sequence (DNA): TGTGCCAGCAGCAAAGCGCCGGGTAGGGAAGCCAAAAACATTCAGTACTTC. This translates into CASSKAPGREAKNIQYF.

The rearrangement links TRBV12-3 or TRBV12-4 to TRBJ1-2; D ambiguous. The V and J ends lost 5 bases and 12 bases respectively, with 16 bases between them. The CDR3 is 12 amino acids. CDR3 sequence: CASSTGGAFHTF. The CDR3 nucleotides are TGTGCCAGCAGTACCGGAGGAGCTTTTCACACCTTC.

This clonotype was counted only a few times. The genes are TRBV9 and TRBJ2-1; 11 bases fit TRBD2. The CDR3 sequence is 17 residues long. The V gene's germline CDR1 is SGDLS and CDR2 YYNGEE. J was trimmed by 6 bases and V by 3 bases; bases with no gene match: 11. The CDR3 sequence is CASSDGAGTSGPNEQFF. CDR3 bases: TGTGCCAGCAGCGACGGGGCCGGGACTAGCGGACCCAATGAGCAGTTCTTC.

The V gene is TRBV20-1, the J gene TRBJ2-1; the D gene is possibly TRBD1 (5 bases). Germline V gene lookup returns CDR1 DFQATT and CDR2 SNEGSKA (reference sequence). The CDR3 loop spans 15 amino acids. V dropped 6 bases and J dropped 1 base, with 16 bases sitting between them. CDR3 loop: CSALVSGQSYNEQFF. The DNA for the CDR3 is TGCAGTGCCTTAGTATCAGGACAATCCTACAATGAGCAGTTCTTC.

This sequence joins TRBV4-1 and TRBJ1-2, with D perhaps TRBD1 (5 bases). The CDR3 runs 16 residues. Trimming shortened V by 0 bases and J by 8 bases, and 19 bases separated the two germline ends. Germline CDR1 MGHRA, CDR2 YSYEKL. Here the CDR3 DNA reads TGCGCCAGCAGCCAAGATGGATCGACAGCGTTCTTGGGCTACACCTTC. This gives the protein CASSQDGSTAFLGYTF.

V gene TRBV6-5 combines with J gene TRBJ1-1; D remains unclear. Germline-derived CDR1 and CDR2 are MNHEY and SVGAGI. The CDR3 contains 15 residues. The ends were cut back, 6 bases at V and 1 base at J, with 15 bases in the middle. The CDR3 DNA reads TGTGCCAGCAGGAAATCCGGGCCCAGGAACACTGAAGCTTTCTTT. This sequence encodes CASRKSGPRNTEAFF.

A few counts support this clonotype. The gene calls are TRBV9 and TRBJ2-1; 8 nucleotides align to TRBD1. The germline gives CDR1 SGDLS, CDR2 YYNGEE. The CDR3 consists of 16 residues. V lost 3 bases to trimming and J lost 5 bases; unmatched junction nucleotides: 10. The CDR3 reads CASSATGTGLNNEQFF. The CDR3 DNA reads TGTGCCAGCAGCGCGACCGGGACAGGCCTTAACAATGAGCAGTTCTTC.

The chain carries TRBV28 and TRBJ2-1; D is unresolved. CDR1 and CDR2 (germline): MDHEN, SYDVKM. V dropped 6 bases and J dropped 5 bases, with 11 bases sitting between them. CDR3 length: 13 amino acids. The CDR3 bases are TGTGCCAGCAGGTTGACCAATAACAATGAGCAGTTCTTC. It codes for CASRLTNNNEQFF.

The chain recombines TRBV2 with TRBJ1-5; no clear D. This CDR3 region has 14 residues. Germline loops: CDR1 SNHLY, CDR2 FYNNEI. V lost 6 bases and J lost 0, with 9 bases in between. The CDR3 protein is CASRAGHSNQPQHF. CDR3 sequence (DNA): TGTGCCAGCAGAGCTGGGCATAGCAATCAGCCCCAGCATTTT. The variable domain in full, with the rest retrieved from reference TRBV2 and TRBJ1-5, is EPEVTQTPSHQVTQMGQEVILRCVPISNHLYFYWYRQILGQKVEFLVSFYNNEISEKSEIFDDQFSVERPDGSNFTLKIRSTKLEDSAMYFCASRAGHSNQPQHFGDGTRLSIL.

The genes are TRBV20-1 and TRBJ2-3; D perhaps matches TRBD2 (5 bases). Germline V CDR1 and CDR2: DFQATT, SNEGSKA (reference sequence). The V gene lost 3 bases and the J gene lost 0 bases, with 13 bases spanning the gap. The CDR3 spans 15 residues. The CDR3 DNA follows: TGCAGTGCTAGGTTAATAGCGAAAAGCACAGATACGCAGTATTTT. This translates into CSARLIAKSTDTQYF.

This clonotype was found a few times. In nucleotides, the CDR3 is TGTGCCAGCAGTTCGGGACGAGTATCGGTGCAGTTCTTC. Translated: CASSSGRVSVQFF. The J gene is TRBJ2-1, the V gene TRBV11-2; D is tentatively TRBD1 or TRBD2 (5 bases each). The CDR3 sequence is 13 residues long. V was trimmed by 6 bases and J by 12 bases, leaving 18 bases between them. The germline gives CDR1 SGHAT, CDR2 FQNNGV.

Concerning this clonotype itself: At one end the junction does not follow the germline gene, possibly because of a read error. This chain connects TRBV6-6 to TRBJ1-1; D not resolved. CDR1 is MNHNY, CDR2 SVGAGI, per germline (reference sequence). CDR3 length equals 13 residues. CDR3 in amino acids: CASSPEMVTETFF. The CDR3 nucleotides read TGTGCCAGCAGCCCGGAGATGGTTACTGAAACTTTCTTT.

This clonotype has more than one count but fewer than ten. CDR3 residues: CASSLAISGPSPLHF. The CDR3 DNA sequence: TGTGCCAGCAGTTTAGCGATTTCCGGGCCCTCACCCCTCCACTTT. The chain employs TRBV12-3 or TRBV12-4 and TRBJ1-6; D gene uncertain. CDR3 length: 15 amino acids. Between the trimmed V and J ends, which lost 0 bases and 10 bases, there was a span of 13 bases.

This chain links TRBV14 with TRBJ1-2; D unresolved. The CDR3 spans 15 residues. Germline V gives CDR1 SGHDN, CDR2 FVKESK. V was shortened by 3 bases and J by 1 base, with 12 bases between the two germline ends. CDR3 sequence: CASSQLPGSNYGYTF. Here the CDR3 DNA reads TGTGCCAGCAGCCAGCTACCGGGAAGTAACTATGGCTACACCTTC.

This clonotype was seen a few times. This chain connects TRBV20-1 to TRBJ2-1; D possibly matches TRBD1 or TRBD2 (5 bases each). The CDR3 is made up of 14 amino acids. Trimming left V 2 bases short and J 3 bases short, with 11 bases between. Germline-derived CDR1 and CDR2 are DFQATT and SNEGSKA (reference sequence). The CDR3 is CSARWGKVYNEQFF. CDR3 nucleotide sequence: TGCAGTGCTAGATGGGGGAAAGTCTACAATGAGCAGTTCTTC.

The J gene is TRBJ2-3, the V gene TRBV11-2; perhaps TRBD2 as D (5 bases). V was cut by 6 bases and J by 2 bases, with 9 bases left in between. CDR1 and CDR2 from the germline V gene are SGHAT and FQNNGV. CDR3 length equals 13 residues. The CDR3 coding sequence is TGTGCCAGCAGTTTCGACTACACAGATACGCAGTATTTT. Translation: CASSFDYTDTQYF.

V and J are TRBV2 and TRBJ2-7, with D maybe TRBD1 (6 bases). V lost 2 bases, J lost 6 bases, and 11 bases lay in between. The germline V gene has CDR1 SNHLY and CDR2 FYNNEI. The CDR3 runs to 13 residues. The CDR3 loop reads CASSEQRQVEQYF. CDR3 coding DNA: TGTGCCAGCAGTGAACAGCGACAGGTCGAGCAGTACTTC.

This rearrangement joins TRBV7-9 to TRBJ2-7; D remains ambiguous. V shed 4 bases and J shed 2 bases, with 18 bases lying between them. CDR3 size: 16 residues. Per germline, CDR1 SEHNR and CDR2 FQNEAQ (reference sequence). The DNA of the CDR3 is TGTGCCAGCAGCTCTCGTGTAAGTGAGGACCCCTACGAGCAGTACTTC. As protein: CASSSRVSEDPYEQYF.

This clonotype came up a few times. V and J are TRBV13 and TRBJ1-2; 11 bases fit TRBD1. Germline V gene sequence: CDR1 PRHDT, CDR2 FYEKMQ (reference sequence). This CDR3 is 14 amino acids long. The V and J ends lost 5 bases and 6 bases, in that order; junction bases with no gene match: 5. CDR3 coding DNA: TGTGCCAGCAGCACAGGACAGGGGGCTGATGGCTACACCTTC. Translation gives CASSTGQGADGYTF.

The rearrangement links TRBV7-8 to TRBJ2-6; 10 nucleotides agree with TRBD2. V lost 5 bases and J lost 4; bases outside the gene matches: 14. The CDR3 loop spans 19 amino acids. Germline CDR1 reads SGHVS; CDR2 reads FQNEAQ. This CDR3 is CASSPRPSGGGRGANVLTF. The CDR3 nucleotides are TGTGCCAGCAGCCCCCGGCCTAGCGGGGGCGGGAGAGGGGCCAACGTCCTGACTTTC. Full variable domain (remainder filled in from reference TRBV7-8 and TRBJ2-6): GAGVSQSPRYKVAKRGQDVALRCDPISGHVSLFWYQQALGQGPEFLTYFQNEAQLDKSGLPSDRFFAERPEGSVSTLKIQRTQQEDSAVYLCASSPRPSGGGRGANVLTFGAGSRLTVL.

The V gene is TRBV7-9, the J gene TRBJ2-7; TRBD1 agrees at 9 bases. The CDR3 runs 15 residues. V shed 6 bases, J shed 5 bases, and the junction held 11 bases outside the gene matches. Germline V gene sequence: CDR1 SEHNR, CDR2 FQNEAQ (reference sequence). The CDR3 region has the DNA TGTGCCAGCAGTTCTGGGACAGGGCTGTTCAACGAGCAGTACTTC. This translates into CASSSGTGLFNEQYF. Based on the CDR3 plus reference TRBV7-9 and TRBJ2-7, the full variable domain is DTGVSQNPRHKITKRGQNVTFRCDPISEHNRLYWYRQTLGQGPEFLTYFQNEAQLEKSRLLSDRFSAERPKGSFSTLEIQRTEQGDSAMYLCASSSGTGLFNEQYFGPGTRLTVT.